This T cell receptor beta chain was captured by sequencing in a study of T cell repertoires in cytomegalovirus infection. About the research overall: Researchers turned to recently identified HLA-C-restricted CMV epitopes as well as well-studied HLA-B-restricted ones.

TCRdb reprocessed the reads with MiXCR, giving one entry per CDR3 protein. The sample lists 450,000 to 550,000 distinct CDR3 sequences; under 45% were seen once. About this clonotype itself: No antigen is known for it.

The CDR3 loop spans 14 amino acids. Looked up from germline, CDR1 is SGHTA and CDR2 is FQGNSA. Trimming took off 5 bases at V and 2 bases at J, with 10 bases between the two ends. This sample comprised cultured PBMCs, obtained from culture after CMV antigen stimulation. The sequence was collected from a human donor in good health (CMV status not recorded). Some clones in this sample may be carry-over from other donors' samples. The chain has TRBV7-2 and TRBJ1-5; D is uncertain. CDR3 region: CASSLRRGNQPQHF. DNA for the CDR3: TGTGCCAGCAGCCTCCGACGGGGCAATCAGCCCCAGCATTTT. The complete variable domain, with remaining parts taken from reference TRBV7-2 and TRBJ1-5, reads GAGVSQSPSNKVTEKGKDVELRCDPISGHTALYWYRQSLGQGLEFLIYFQGNSAPDKSGLPSDRFSAERTGGSVSTLTIQRTQQEDSAVYLCASSLRRGNQPQHFGDGTRLSIL.